The clone carrying this T cell receptor (beta chain) was seen more than once but under ten times. The same CDR3 is also encoded by other DNA sequences in this sample. This CDR3 contains 14 residues. The trim removed 4 bases at V and 3 bases at J, leaving 4 bases unmatched. CDR1 SGHVS and CDR2 FNYEAQ come from the germline V gene. Authors' analysis steps: Estimates of nucleated cell counts were drawn from the amplification of reference gene primers. Profiled with immunoSEQ multiplex PCR; TCRdb holds only in-frame clones, not every one. The D gene and trimming were derived from the DNA, and the V and J assignments and clone size from that table. Of roughly 73,000 clones detected, about 82% appear once; the ten largest clones hold about 1.9%. The data derive from a study of blood T cell repertoires in COVID-19. Overall study: The origin of the acute and convalescent COVID-19 samples was the United States, Italy and Spain.

This rearrangement joins TRBV7-6 to TRBJ2-7; 9 nucleotides agree with TRBD1. Sequenced material: peripheral blood. This TCR was recovered from a woman aged 60 to 75 with acute or convalescent COVID-19. This CDR3 is CASSSGTGYYEQYF. CDR3 nucleotide sequence: TGTGCCAGCAGCTCCGGGACAGGGTACTACGAGCAGTACTTC.